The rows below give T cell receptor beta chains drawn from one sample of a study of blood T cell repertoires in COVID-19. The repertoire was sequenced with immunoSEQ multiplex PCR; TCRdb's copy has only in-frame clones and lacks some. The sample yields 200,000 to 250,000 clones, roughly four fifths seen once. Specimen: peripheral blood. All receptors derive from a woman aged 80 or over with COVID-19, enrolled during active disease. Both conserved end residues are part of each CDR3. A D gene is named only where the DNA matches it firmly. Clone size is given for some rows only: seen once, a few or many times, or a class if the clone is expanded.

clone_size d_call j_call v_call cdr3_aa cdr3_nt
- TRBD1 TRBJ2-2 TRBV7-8 CASNLQGARTGELFF TGTGCCAGCAACCTACAGGGGGCGAGAACCGGGGAGCTGTTTTTT
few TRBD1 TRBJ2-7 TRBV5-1 CASSSGQPYEQYF TGCGCCAGCAGCTCGGGACAGCCCTACGAGCAGTACTTC
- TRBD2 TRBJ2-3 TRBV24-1 CATSEMGLAGSTDTQYF TGTGCCACCAGTGAAATGGGACTAGCGGGGAGCACAGATACGCAGTATTTT
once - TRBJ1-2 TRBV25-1 CASSAGYGGGYTF TGTGCCAGCAGTGCCGGGTATGGGGGGGGCTACACCTTC
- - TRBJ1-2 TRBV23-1 CASTWSGAYGYTF TGCGCCAGCACGTGGAGCGGAGCCTATGGCTACACCTTC
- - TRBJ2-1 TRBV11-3 CASSLEGRGTYNEQFF TGTGCCAGCAGCTTAGAGGGACGAGGGACTTACAATGAGCAGTTCTTC
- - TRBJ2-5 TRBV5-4 CASSLGQQETQYF TGTGCCAGCAGCCTGGGGCAGCAAGAGACCCAGTACTTC
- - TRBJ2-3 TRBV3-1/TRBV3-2 CASSQVIGRTQYF TGTGCCAGCAGCCAAGTCATAGGGAGGACGCAGTATTTT
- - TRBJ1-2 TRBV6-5 CASIQGGIGRGYTF TGTGCCAGCATCCAGGGAGGGATCGGTCGCGGCTACACCTTC
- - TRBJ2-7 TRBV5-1 CASSIGGLLTYEQYF TGCGCCAGCAGCATTGGGGGACTTCTTACCTACGAGCAGTACTTC
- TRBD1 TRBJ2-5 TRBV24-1 CATSDSQGVGETQYF TGTGCCACCAGTGATAGCCAGGGGGTCGGAGAGACCCAGTACTTC
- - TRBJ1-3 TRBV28 CASSPPRSSGNTIYF TGTGCCAGCAGTCCTCCCAGGTCTTCTGGAAACACCATATATTTT
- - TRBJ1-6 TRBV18 CASSPTTGSNSPLHF TGTGCCAGCTCACCTACCACAGGGAGTAATTCACCCCTCCACTTT
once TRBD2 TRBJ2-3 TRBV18 CASSAQDGGGTDTQYF TGTGCCAGCTCAGCTCAAGACGGCGGGGGTACAGATACGCAGTATTTT
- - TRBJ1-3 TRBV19 CASSIKRPSGNTIYF TGTGCCAGTAGTATTAAGCGACCGAGTGGAAACACCATATATTTT
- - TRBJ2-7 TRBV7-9 CASSLAGALGEQYF TGTGCCAGCAGCTTGGCGGGGGCGCTGGGGGAGCAGTACTTC
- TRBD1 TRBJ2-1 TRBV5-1 CASSLTGGAGNEQFF TGCGCCAGCAGCTTGACAGGGGGCGCCGGAAATGAGCAGTTCTTC
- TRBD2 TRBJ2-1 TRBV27 CASQRWGTSGANEQFF TGTGCCAGCCAGCGGTGGGGGACTAGCGGGGCCAATGAGCAGTTCTTC
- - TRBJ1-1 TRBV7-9 CASSLSLTAEAFF TGTGCCAGCAGCCTAAGCTTGACAGCTGAAGCTTTCTTT
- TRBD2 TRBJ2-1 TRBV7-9 CASSLMAGGNNEQFF TGTGCCAGCAGCTTAATGGCGGGGGGAAACAATGAGCAGTTCTTC